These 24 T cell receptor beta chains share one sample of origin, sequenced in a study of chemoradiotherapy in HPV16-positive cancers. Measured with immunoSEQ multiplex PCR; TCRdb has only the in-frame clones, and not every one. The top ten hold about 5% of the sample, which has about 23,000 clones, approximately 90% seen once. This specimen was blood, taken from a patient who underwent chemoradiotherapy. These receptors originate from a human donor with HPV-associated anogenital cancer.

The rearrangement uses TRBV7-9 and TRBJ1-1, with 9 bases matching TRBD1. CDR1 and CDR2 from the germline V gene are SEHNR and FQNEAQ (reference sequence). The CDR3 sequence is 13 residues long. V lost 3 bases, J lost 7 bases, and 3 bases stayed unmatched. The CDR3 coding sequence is TGTGCCAGCAGCTTCGGGGGACAGGGTGAAGCTTTCTTT. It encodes CASSFGGQGEAFF.

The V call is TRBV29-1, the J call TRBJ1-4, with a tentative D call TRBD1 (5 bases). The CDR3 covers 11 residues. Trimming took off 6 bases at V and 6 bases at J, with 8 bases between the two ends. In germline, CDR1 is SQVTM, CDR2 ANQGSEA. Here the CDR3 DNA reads TGCAGCGTCTTAGGGGATGAAAAACTGTTTTTT. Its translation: CSVLGDEKLFF.

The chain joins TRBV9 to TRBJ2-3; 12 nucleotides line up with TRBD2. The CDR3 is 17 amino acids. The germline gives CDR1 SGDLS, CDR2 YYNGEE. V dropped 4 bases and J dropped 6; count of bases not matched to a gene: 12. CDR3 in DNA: TGTGCCAGCAGCCCCAGGACTAGCGGGGCGGGCGTGGATACGCAGTATTTT. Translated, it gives CASSPRTSGAGVDTQYF.

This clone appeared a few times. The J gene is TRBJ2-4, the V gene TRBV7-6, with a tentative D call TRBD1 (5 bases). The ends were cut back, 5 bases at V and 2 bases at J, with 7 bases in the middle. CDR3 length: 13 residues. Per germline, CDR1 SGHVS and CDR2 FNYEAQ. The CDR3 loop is CASSAGPKNIQYF. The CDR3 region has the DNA TGTGCCAGCAGCGCAGGGCCCAAAAACATTCAGTACTTC. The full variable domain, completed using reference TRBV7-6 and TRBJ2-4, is GAGVSQSPRYKVTKRGQDVALRCDPISGHVSLYWYRQALGQGPEFLTYFNYEAQQDKSGLPNDRFSAERPEGSISTLTIQRTEQRDSAMYRCASSAGPKNIQYFGAGTRLSVL.

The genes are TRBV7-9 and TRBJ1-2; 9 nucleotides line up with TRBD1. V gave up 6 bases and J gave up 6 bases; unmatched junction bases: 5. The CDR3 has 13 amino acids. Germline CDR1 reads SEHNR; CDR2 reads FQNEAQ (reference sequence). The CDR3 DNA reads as TGTGCCAGCAGTTTCGGGACAGGGAATGGCTACACCTTC. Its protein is CASSFGTGNGYTF.

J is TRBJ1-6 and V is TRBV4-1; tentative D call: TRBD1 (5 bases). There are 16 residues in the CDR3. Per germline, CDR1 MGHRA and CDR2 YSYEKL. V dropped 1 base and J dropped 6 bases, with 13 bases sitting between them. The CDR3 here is CASSQAGRGVNSPLHF. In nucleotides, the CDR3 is TGCGCCAGCAGCCAAGCGGGACGGGGAGTTAATTCACCCCTCCACTTT.

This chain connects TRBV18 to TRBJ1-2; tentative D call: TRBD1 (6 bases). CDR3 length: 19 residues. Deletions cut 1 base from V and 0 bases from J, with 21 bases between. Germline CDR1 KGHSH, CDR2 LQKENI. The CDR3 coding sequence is TGTGCCAGCTCACCACTTGTATCGATTGGGGACATCTCTAACTATGGCTACACCTTC. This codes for CASSPLVSIGDISNYGYTF.

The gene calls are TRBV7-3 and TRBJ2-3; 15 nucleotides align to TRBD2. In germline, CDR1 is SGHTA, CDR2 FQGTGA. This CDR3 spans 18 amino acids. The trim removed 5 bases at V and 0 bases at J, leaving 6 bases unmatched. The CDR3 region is CASSPGLAGGTSTDTQYF. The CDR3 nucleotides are TGTGCCAGCAGCCCGGGACTAGCGGGGGGAACTAGCACAGATACGCAGTATTTT.

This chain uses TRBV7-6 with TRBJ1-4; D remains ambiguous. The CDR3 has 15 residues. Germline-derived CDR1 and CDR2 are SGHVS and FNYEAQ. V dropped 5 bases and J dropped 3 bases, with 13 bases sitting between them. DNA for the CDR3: TGTGCCAGCAGCCTACTTTCCGGGTCTAATGAAAAACTGTTTTTT. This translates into CASSLLSGSNEKLFF.

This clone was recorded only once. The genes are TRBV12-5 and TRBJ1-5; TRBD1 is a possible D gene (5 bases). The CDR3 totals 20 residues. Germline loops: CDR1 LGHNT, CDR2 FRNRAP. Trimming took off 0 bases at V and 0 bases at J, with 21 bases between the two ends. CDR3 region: CASGLVPWAGGDYSNQPQHF. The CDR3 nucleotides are TGTGCTAGTGGTTTGGTACCTTGGGCCGGGGGGGACTATAGCAATCAGCCCCAGCATTTT.

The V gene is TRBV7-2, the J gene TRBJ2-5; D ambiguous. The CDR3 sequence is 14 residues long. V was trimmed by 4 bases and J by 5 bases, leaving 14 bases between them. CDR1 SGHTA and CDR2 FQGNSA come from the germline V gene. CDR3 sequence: CASSSLSLSETQYF. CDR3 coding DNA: TGTGCCAGCAGCTCCCTAAGTCTGTCGGAGACCCAGTACTTC.

The CDR3 DNA reads TGTGCCAGCAGTGAAAAGGTCGCGGACAGGTACGGCTCACCCCTCCACTTT. Protein: CASSEKVADRYGSPLHF. The chain has TRBV2 and TRBJ1-6; the match to TRBD1 covers 7 bases. Per germline, CDR1 SNHLY and CDR2 FYNNEI. V was clipped by 2 bases and J by 10 bases; unmatched bases: 14. The CDR3 runs to 17 residues.

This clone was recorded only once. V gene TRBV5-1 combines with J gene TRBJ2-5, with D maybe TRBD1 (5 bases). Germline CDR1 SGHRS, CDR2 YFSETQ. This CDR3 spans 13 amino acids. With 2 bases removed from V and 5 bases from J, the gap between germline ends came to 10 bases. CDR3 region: CASSFAGMETQYF. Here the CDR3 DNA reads TGCGCCAGCAGCTTTGCAGGGATGGAGACCCAGTACTTC.

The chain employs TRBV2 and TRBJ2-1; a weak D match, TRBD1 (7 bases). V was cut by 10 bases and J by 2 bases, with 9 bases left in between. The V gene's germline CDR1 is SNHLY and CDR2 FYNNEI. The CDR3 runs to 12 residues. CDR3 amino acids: CATGGTYNEQFF. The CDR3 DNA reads TGTGCCACAGGGGGGACCTACAATGAGCAGTTCTTC.

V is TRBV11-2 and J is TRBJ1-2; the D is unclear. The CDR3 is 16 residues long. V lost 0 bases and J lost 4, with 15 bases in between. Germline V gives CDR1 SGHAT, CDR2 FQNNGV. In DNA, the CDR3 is TGTGCCAGCAGCTTAGATAGTTCGACAACCCGCTATGGCTACACCTTC. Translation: CASSLDSSTTRYGYTF.

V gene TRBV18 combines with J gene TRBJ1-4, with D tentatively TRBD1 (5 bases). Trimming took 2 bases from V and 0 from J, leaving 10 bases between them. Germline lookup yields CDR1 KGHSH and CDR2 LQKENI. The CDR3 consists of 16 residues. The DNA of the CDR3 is TGTGCCAGCTCACCATTGGGGCAGGCAACTAATGAAAAACTGTTTTTT. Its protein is CASSPLGQATNEKLFF.

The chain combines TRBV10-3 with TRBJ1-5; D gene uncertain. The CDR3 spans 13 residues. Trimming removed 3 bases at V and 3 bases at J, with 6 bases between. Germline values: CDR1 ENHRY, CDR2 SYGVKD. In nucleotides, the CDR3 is TGTGCCATCAGTGACACTATCAATCAGCCCCAGCATTTT. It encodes CAISDTINQPQHF.

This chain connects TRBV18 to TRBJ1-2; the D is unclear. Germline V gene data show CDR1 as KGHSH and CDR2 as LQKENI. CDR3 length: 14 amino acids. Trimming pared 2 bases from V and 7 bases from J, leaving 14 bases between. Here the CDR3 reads CASSPDRTVGGYTF. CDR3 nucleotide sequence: TGTGCCAGCTCACCAGATCGGACCGTCGGTGGCTACACCTTC.

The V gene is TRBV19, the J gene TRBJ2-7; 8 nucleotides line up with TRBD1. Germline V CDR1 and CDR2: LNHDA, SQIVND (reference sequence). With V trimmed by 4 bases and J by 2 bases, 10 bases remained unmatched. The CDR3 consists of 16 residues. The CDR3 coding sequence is TGTGCCAGTAGTACCGACTGGACAGGGCGAGCCTACGAGCAGTACTTC. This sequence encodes CASSTDWTGRAYEQYF.

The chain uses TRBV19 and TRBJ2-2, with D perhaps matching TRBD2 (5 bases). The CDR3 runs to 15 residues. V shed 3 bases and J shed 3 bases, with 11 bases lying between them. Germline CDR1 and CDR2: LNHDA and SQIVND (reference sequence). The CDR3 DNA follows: TGTGCCAGTAGTATGGGCAGCGGACACACCGGGGAGCTGTTTTTT. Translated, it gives CASSMGSGHTGELFF.

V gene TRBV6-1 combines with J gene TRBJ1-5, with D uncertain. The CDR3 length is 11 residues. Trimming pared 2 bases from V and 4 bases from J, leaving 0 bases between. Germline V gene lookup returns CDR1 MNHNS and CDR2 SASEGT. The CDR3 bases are TGTGCCAGCAGTGAAAATCAGCCCCAGCATTTT. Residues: CASSENQPQHF.

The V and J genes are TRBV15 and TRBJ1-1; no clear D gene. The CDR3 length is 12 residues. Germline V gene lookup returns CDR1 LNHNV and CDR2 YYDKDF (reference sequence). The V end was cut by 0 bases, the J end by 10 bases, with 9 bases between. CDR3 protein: CATSRDRSAAFF. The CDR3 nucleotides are TGTGCCACCAGCAGAGATCGATCCGCAGCTTTCTTT.

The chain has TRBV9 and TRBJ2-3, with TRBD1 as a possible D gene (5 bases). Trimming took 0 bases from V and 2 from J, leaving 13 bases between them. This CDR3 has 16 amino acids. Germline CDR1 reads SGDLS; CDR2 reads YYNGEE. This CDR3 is CASSVALGPPTDTQYF. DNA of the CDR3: TGTGCCAGCAGCGTAGCCTTGGGGCCCCCCACAGATACGCAGTATTTT.

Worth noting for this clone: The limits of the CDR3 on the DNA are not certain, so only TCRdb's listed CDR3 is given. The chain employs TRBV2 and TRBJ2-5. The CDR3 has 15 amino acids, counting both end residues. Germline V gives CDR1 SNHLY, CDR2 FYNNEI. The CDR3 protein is CASRSGRALRETQYF.